Listed here is a single T cell receptor (beta chain). It lacks a known antigen. No qualities accompany the bases; no much larger clone lies one base away. The data belong to a study of T-cell memory formation after mild COVID-19 (TCRdb year 2021). Regarding the research as a whole: TCR sequence clusters from the two donors were largely donor specific. In a couple of donors, T-cell clones that expanded and contracted after mild COVID-19 were followed by sequencing TCRalpha and TCRbeta repertoires longitudinally. The cohort comprised two young, previously healthy adult volunteers, one female and one male.

Ficoll-Paque density gradient centrifugation was used to isolate PBMCs. Sequenced using an Illumina NovaSeq 6000. TCRalpha and TCRbeta cDNA libraries were constructed by 5'RACE with constant-segment primers, with sample barcodes and unique molecular identifiers being introduced. RNA was extracted from every sample with Trizol reagent. Libraries were amplified in two PCR steps, with a second sample barcode and Illumina TruSeq adapters added in the second step. Sequencing of libraries was performed on an Illumina NovaSeq with 2 x 150 bp paired-end reads. Per the source publication's procedure: The reads were demultiplexed and collapsed into UMI-guided consensus sequences using migec v1.2.7. With mixcr v2.1.11, UMI consensuses were aligned to TRA and TRB V and J templates and assembled into clonotypes. A clonotype was counted as expanded or contracted only if both edgeR and NoisET called the change significant, with noise models trained on biological replicates. edgeR calls used a false discovery rate-adjusted p below 0.01 and a log2 fold-change threshold of 1. As an exploratory analysis of dynamics, PCA with hierarchical clustering was applied to max-normalized trajectories of the 1000 most abundant clonotypes. Separately sequenced CD4+ and CD8+ repertoires were used to assign the CD4 or CD8 phenotype of responding clones. The public reads were reanalyzed by TCRdb: fastp trimming at Q25, MiXCR alignment, in-frame beta chains only. A single entry per CDR3 protein holds the most common genes and DNA from its merged rows. The V and J calls shown here were made by TCRdb, not taken from the authors' results. The sample has roughly 400,000 distinct CDR3 sequences on record, more than 15% of them singletons. About a fifth of the sample is held by the ten biggest clonotypes.

General conclusions and limits of the study: The second-wave clones that peaked on day 37 were not confirmed to be SARS-CoV-2 specific. Contracting CD4+ clones appeared mostly in the CM and EM memory subsets, whereas CD8+ clones were enriched in EMRA. From day 15 to 85, contracting clones showed balanced CD4/CD8 phenotypes, whereas a second wave of clones that expanded from day 15 to 37 leaned towards CD4+. Some responding clones were detected in pre-infection memory, which suggested that pre-existing cross-reactive memory T cells had joined the SARS-CoV-2 response. The study included only a couple of mild cases, and larger cohorts that include severe cases with pre-infection samples were judged to be necessary.

Measured from the cysteine to the phenylalanine, the CDR3 is 14 residues long. The only DNA kept is the CDR3, 42 bases in frame from the first base. CDR1 and CDR2, looked up from the germline V gene (reference sequence), are DFQATT and SNEGSKA. The V end gives up 6 bases and the J end 4 bases, leaving 9 bases in the junction not matched to a gene. The sequence links TRBV20-1 to TRBJ2-3; the central 8 bases match TRBD1. The sequencing sample was made of PBMCs or a T cell subset sorted from them (not recorded which). This clonotype was sampled from a man aged 18 to 30 who had mild COVID-19 (a few samples of this study predate the infection). The sample titles of this study are shuffled in the database, so cell type and time point are left out; the donor was told from shared clones. The CDR3: CSALDRGPPDTQYF. The nucleotide sequence reads TGCAGTGCACTTGACAGGGGTCCCCCAGATACGCAGTATTTT.